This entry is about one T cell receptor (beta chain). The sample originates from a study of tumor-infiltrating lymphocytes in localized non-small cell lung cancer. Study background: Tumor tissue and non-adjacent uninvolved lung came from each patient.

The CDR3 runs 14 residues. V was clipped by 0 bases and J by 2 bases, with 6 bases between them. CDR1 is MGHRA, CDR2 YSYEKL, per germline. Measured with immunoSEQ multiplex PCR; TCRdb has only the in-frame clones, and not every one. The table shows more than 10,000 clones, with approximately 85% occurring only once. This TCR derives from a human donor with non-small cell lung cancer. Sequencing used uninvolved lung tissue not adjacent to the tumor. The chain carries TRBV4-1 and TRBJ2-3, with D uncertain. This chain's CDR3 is CASSQERPTDTQYF. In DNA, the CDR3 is TGCGCCAGCAGCCAAGAGCGTCCCACAGATACGCAGTATTTT.